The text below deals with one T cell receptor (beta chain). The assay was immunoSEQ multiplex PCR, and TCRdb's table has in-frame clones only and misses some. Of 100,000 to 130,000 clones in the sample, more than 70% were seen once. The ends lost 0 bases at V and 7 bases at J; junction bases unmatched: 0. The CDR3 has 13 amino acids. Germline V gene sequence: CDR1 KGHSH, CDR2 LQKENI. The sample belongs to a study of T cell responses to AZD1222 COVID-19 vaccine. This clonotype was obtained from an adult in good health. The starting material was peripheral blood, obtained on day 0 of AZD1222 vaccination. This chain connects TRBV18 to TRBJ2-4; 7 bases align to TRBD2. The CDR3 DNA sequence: TGTGCCAGCTCACCACCTAGCGGGAACATTCAGTACTTC. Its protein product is CASSPPSGNIQYF.